This T cell receptor (beta chain) was sequenced during a study of blood T cell repertoires in COVID-19. In the study's own analysis: Using reference gene primer amplification, nucleated cell counts were estimated. The data were produced by immunoSEQ multiplex PCR, yet TCRdb's version contains in-frame clones alone and is incomplete. That table gives V, J and clone size, and the DNA gave D and trimming. This sample has 180,000 or so clones, with 89% found just once. Germline V lookup: CDR1 LNHDA, CDR2 SQIVND (reference sequence). V shed 7 bases and J 3 bases; nucleotides not matched to a gene: 5. The CDR3 is made up of 13 amino acids.

The genes are TRBV19 and TRBJ1-2, with 7 nucleotides matching TRBD1. What was sequenced was peripheral blood. The sequence came from a middle-aged man with acute or convalescent COVID-19. In DNA form, the CDR3 reads TGTGCCAGTACCCGGGACAGCTACTATGGCTACACCTTC. Translating gives CASTRDSYYGYTF.